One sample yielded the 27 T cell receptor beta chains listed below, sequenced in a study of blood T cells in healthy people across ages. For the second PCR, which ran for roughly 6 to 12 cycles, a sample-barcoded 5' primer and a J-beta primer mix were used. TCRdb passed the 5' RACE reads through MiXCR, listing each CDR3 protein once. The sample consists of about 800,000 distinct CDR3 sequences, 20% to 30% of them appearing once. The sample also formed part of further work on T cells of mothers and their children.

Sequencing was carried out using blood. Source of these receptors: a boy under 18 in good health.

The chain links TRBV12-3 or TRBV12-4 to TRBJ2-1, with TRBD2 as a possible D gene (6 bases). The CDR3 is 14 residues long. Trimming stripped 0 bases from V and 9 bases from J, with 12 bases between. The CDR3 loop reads CASSLAGGPIEQFF. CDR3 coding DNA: TGTGCCAGCAGTTTAGCAGGAGGGCCCATTGAGCAGTTCTTC.

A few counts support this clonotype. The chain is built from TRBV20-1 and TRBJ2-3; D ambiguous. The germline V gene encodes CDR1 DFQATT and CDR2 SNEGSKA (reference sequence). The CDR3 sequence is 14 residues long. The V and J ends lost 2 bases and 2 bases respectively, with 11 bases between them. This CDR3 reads CSARRLANTDTQYF. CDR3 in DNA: TGCAGTGCTAGACGCTTGGCTAACACAGATACGCAGTATTTT.

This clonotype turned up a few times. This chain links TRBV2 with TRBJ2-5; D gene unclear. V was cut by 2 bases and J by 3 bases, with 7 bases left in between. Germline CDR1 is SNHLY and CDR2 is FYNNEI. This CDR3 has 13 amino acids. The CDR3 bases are TGTGCCAGCAGTGAACAGATGGAAGAGACCCAGTACTTC. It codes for CASSEQMEETQYF.

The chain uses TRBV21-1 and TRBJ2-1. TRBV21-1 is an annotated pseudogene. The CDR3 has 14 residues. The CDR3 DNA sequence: TGTGCCAGCAGCAAAGAGGAGTCGGAAACTGAGCAGTTCTTC. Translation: CASSKEESETEQFF.

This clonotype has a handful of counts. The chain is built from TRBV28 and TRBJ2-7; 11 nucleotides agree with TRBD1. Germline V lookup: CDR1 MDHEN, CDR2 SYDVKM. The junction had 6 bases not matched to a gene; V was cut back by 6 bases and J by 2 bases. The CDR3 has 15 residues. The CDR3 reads CASRKDRGLTYEQYF. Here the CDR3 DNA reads TGTGCCAGCAGAAAGGACAGGGGGCTTACCTACGAGCAGTACTTC.

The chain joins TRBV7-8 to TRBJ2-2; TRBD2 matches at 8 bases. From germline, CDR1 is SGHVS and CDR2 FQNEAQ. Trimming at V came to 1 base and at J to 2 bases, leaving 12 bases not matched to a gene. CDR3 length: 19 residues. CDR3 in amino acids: CASSLEVASGGNNTGELFF. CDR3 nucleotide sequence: TGTGCCAGCAGCTTAGAGGTAGCGAGCGGGGGAAACAACACCGGGGAGCTGTTTTTT.

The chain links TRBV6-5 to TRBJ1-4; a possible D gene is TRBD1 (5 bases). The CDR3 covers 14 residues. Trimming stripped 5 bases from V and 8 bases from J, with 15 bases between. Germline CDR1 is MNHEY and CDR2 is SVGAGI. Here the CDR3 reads CASSRSGLNEKLFF. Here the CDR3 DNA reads TGTGCCAGCAGTCGATCAGGGTTAAACGAAAAACTGTTTTTT.

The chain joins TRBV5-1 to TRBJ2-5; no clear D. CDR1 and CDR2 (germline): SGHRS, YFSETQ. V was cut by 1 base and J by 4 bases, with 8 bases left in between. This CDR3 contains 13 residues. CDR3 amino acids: CASSLLVLETQYF. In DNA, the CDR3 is TGCGCCAGCAGCTTGCTCGTATTAGAGACCCAGTACTTC.

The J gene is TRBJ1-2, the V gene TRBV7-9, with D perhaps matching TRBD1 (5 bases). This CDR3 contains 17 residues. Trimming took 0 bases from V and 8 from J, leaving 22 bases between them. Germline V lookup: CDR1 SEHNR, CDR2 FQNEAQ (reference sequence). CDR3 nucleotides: TGTGCCAGCAGCTTAGCACGGACGGGGGTCTTAGGGGACGGCTACACCTTC. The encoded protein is CASSLARTGVLGDGYTF.

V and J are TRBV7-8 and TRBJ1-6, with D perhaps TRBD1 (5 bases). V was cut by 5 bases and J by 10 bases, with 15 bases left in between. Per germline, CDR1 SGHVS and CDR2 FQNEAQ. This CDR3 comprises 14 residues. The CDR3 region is CASSAGQGESPLHF. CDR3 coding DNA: TGTGCCAGCAGCGCGGGGCAGGGCGAATCACCCCTCCACTTT.

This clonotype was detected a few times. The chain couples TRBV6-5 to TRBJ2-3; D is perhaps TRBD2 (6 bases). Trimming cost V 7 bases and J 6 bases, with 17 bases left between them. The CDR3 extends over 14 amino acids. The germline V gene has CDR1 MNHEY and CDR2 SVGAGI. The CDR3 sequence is CASTLKRGLDTQYF. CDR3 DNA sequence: TGTGCCAGCACTCTAAAAAGGGGACTCGATACGCAGTATTTT.

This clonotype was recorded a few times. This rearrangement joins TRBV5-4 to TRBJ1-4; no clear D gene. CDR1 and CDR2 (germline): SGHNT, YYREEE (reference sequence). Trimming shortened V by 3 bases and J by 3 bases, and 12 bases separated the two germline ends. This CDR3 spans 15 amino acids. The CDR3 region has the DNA TGTGCCAGCAGCTCAGCGGGGATACCTAATGAAAAACTGTTTTTT. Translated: CASSSAGIPNEKLFF.

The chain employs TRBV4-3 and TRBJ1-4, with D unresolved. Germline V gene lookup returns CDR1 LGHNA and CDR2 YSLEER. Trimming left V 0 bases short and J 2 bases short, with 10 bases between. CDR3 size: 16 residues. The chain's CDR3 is CASSQDRQGTNEKLFF. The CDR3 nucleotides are TGCGCCAGCAGCCAAGATAGACAAGGGACTAATGAAAAACTGTTTTTT.

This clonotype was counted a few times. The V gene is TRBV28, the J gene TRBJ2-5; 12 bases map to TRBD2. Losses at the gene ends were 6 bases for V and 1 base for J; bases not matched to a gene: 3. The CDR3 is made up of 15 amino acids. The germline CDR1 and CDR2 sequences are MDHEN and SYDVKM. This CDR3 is CASRPTSGGQETQYF. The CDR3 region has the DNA TGTGCCAGCAGACCGACTAGCGGGGGCCAAGAGACCCAGTACTTC.

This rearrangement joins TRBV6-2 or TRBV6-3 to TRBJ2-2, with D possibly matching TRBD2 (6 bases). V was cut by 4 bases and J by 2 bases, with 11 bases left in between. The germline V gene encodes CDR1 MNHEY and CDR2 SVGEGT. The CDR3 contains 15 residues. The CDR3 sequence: CASSLAGRNTGELFF. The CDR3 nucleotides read TGTGCCAGCAGTTTGGCGGGGCGCAACACCGGGGAGCTGTTTTTT.

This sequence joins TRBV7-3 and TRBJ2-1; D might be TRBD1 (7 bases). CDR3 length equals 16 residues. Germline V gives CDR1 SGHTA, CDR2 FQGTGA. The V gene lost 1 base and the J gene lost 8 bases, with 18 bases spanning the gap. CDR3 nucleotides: TGTGCCAGCAGCTTAAGGGGGCAGGGGGGAGTCGATGAGCAGTTCTTC. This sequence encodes CASSLRGQGGVDEQFF.

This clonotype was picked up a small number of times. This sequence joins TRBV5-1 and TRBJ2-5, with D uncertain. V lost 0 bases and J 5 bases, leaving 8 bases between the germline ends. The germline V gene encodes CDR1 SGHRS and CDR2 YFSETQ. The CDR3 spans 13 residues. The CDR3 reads CASSLGVYETQYF. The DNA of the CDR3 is TGCGCCAGCAGCTTGGGGGTTTATGAGACCCAGTACTTC.

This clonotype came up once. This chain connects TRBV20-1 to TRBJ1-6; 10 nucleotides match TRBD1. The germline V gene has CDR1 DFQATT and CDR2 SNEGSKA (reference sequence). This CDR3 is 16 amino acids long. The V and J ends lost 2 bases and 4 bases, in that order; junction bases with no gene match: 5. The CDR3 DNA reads TGCAGTGCTAGAACCCGGGACAGGGGATATAATTCACCCCTCCACTTT. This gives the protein CSARTRDRGYNSPLHF.

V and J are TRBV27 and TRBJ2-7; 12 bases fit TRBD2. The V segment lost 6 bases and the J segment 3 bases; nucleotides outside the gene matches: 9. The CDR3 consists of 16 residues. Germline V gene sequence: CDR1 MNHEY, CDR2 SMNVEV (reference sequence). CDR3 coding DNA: TGTGCCAGCAGATCCCCTAGCGGGAGGGACCTCTACGAGCAGTACTTC. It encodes CASRSPSGRDLYEQYF.

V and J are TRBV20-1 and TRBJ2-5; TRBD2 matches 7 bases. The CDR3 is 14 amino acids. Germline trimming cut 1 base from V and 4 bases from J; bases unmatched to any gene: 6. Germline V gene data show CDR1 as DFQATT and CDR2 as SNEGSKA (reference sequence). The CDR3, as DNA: TGCAGTGCTAGAGTCTTGGGGGGGTCAGAGACCCAGTACTTC. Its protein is CSARVLGGSETQYF.

The CDR3 DNA is TGTGCCAGCAGCTCATGGACAGCCTCTGGAAACACCATATATTTT. It encodes CASSSWTASGNTIYF. The chain has TRBV7-9 and TRBJ1-3; maybe TRBD1 (6 bases). Germline V gives CDR1 SEHNR, CDR2 FQNEAQ (reference sequence). There are 15 residues in the CDR3. Trimming cost V 4 bases and J 0 bases, with 10 bases left between them.

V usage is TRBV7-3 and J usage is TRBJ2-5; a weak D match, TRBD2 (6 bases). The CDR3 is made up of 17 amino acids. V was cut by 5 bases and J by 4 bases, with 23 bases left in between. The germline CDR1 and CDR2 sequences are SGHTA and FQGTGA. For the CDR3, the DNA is TGTGCCAGCAGCCCCGCCCCCGACCCGCGGGGCCGAGAGACCCAGTACTTC. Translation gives CASSPAPDPRGRETQYF.

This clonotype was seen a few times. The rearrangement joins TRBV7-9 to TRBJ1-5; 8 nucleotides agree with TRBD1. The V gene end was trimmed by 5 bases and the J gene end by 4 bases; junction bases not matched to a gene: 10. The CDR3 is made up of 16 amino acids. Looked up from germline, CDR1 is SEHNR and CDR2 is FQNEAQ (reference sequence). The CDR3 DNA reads TGTGCCAGCAGCCCGGACGGACAGGGAACAAATCAGCCCCAGCATTTT. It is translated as CASSPDGQGTNQPQHF.

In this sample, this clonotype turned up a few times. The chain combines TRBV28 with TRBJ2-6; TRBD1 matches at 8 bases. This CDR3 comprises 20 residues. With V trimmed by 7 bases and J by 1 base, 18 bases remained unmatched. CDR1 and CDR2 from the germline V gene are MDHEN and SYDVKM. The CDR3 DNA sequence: TGTGCCAGCAAACCCCCGGGACAGGCCCTTAAACCATCTGGGGCCAACGTCCTGACTTTC. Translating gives CASKPPGQALKPSGANVLTF.

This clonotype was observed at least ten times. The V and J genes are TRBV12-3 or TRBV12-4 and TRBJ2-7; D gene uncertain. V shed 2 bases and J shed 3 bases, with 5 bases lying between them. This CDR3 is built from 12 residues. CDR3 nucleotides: TGTGCCAGCAGTTTAATGGGCTACGAGCAGTACTTC. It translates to CASSLMGYEQYF.

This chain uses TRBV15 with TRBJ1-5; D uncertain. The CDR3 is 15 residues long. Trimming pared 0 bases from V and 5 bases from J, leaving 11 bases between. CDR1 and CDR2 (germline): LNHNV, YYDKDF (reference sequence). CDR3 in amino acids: CATSRDGRSDQPQHF. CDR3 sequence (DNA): TGTGCCACCAGCAGAGATGGGAGAAGCGATCAGCCCCAGCATTTT.

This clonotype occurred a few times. The CDR3 coding sequence is TGTGCCAGCTCACCAAATAGCCCTCAAGAGACCCAGTACTTC. Protein sequence: CASSPNSPQETQYF. This chain joins TRBV18 and TRBJ2-5; no clear D gene. There are 14 residues in the CDR3. Trimming took 2 bases from V and 2 from J, leaving 9 bases between them. Per germline, CDR1 KGHSH and CDR2 LQKENI.